This T cell receptor beta chain was captured in a study of regulatory T cells in long-lasting Graves disease. Both iRepertoire HTBI primers and Arm-PCR of CDR3 regions were used to build the TCR beta libraries. In the authors' workflow: Samples collectively showed approximately 62 TRBV and about 15 TRBJ segments. TCRdb itself ran the multiplex PCR reads through MiXCR, one entry per CDR3 protein. These V and J calls derive from TCRdb rather than the authors' analysis. Of fewer than 650,000 distinct CDR3 sequences in the sample, 15% to 20% were seen once. Time point given: newly diagnosed GD, antithyroid drugs for less than 3 months. The authors made the TCR library using RNA they extracted from PBMCs. V was pared by 5 bases and J by 3 bases, with 5 bases of the junction left unmatched. Per the germline V gene, CDR1 is LNHDA and CDR2 is SQIVND (reference sequence). The CDR3 contains 15 residues. Separately, the same data were catalogued under a study of T cells in Graves' hyperthyroidism and ophthalmopathy.

The source was peripheral blood mononuclear cells (PBMCs), collected at new diagnosis, from a patient treated with antithyroid drugs. The gene calls are TRBV19 and TRBJ1-2, with TRBD1 matching 11 bases. The sequence derives from a man between 18 and 35 years old with Graves disease. The CDR3 region is CASSWGTGGHYGYTF. The CDR3 DNA sequence: TGTGCCAGTAGTTGGGGGACAGGGGGACACTATGGCTACACCTTC.